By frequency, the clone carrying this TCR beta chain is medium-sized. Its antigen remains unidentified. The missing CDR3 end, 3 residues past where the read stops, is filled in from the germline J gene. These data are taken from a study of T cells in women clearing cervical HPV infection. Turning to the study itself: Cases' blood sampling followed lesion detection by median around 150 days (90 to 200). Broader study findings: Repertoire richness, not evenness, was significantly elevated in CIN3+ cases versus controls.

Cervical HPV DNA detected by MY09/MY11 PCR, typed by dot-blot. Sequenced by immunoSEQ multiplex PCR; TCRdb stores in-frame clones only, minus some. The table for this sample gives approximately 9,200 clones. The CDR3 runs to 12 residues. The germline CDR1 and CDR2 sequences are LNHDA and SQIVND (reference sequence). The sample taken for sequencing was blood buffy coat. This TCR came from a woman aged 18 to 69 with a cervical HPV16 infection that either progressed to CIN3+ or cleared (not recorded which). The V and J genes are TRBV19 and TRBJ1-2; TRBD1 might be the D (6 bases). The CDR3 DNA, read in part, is TGTGCCAGTAGTACACAGGGTAACGGC. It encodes CASSTQGNG. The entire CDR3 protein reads CASSTQGNGYTF.